A single sample gave rise to the 25 T cell receptor beta chains below, sequenced in a study of T-cell reconstitution after alpha-beta-depleted transplantation in children. Preparing the TCRbeta library involved the use of unique molecular identifiers. Using its own MiXCR run on the PCR reads, TCRdb lists one record per CDR3 protein. Of about 610,000 distinct CDR3 sequences listed, under 12% are singletons. The sequenced sample was PBMCs from the stem cell graft donor, obtained from the stem cell graft. Every receptor here comes from a human donor who donated a stem cell graft to a child with acute myeloid leukemia.

This clonotype appeared a few times. The chain is built from TRBV7-2 and TRBJ1-3, with D perhaps TRBD1 (6 bases). The germline V gene encodes CDR1 SGHTA and CDR2 FQGNSA. The V end lost 3 bases, the J end lost 8 bases, and 14 bases lay between the germline ends. CDR3 length equals 14 residues. CDR3 coding DNA: TGTGCCAGCAGCTTTAAAGCAGGGGTCGACACCATATATTTT. Residues: CASSFKAGVDTIYF.

This clonotype was counted ten times or more. V and J are TRBV5-1 and TRBJ2-5; unclear D gene. Per the germline V gene, CDR1 is SGHRS and CDR2 is YFSETQ. The CDR3 consists of 12 residues. Deletions cut 4 bases from V and 1 base from J, with 5 bases between. The CDR3 loop is CASSAVQETQYF. For the CDR3, the DNA is TGCGCCAGCAGCGCGGTCCAAGAGACCCAGTACTTC.

The CDR3 nucleotides are TGCAGTGCTAGAGCGCAACCCGGACAGGGGGCGGATGGCTACACCTTC. It codes for CSARAQPGQGADGYTF. The rearrangement joins TRBV20-1 to TRBJ1-2, with 11 bases fitting TRBD1. Losses at the gene ends were 1 base for V and 6 bases for J; bases not matched to a gene: 10. The CDR3 extends over 16 amino acids. Per the germline V gene, CDR1 is DFQATT and CDR2 is SNEGSKA (reference sequence).

This clonotype was counted between two and nine times. The CDR3 is CASSSTGNTGAFF. CDR3 in DNA: TGCGCCAGCAGCTCGACAGGGAATACAGGAGCTTTCTTT. The chain couples TRBV5-1 to TRBJ1-1, with 7 bases aligning to TRBD1. In germline, CDR1 is SGHRS, CDR2 YFSETQ. J gave up 10 bases and V 3 bases, and 9 bases lay outside the gene matches. The CDR3 extends over 13 amino acids.

This clonotype was seen a handful of times. V and J are TRBV6-2 or TRBV6-3 and TRBJ2-1; 9 bases are a match to TRBD2. The CDR3 consists of 16 residues. V lost 6 bases to trimming and J lost 4 bases; unmatched junction nucleotides: 10. Germline assignment: CDR1 MNHEY and CDR2 SVGEGT. This CDR3 reads CASSPSRLAAYNEQFF. CDR3 sequence (DNA): TGTGCCAGCAGCCCCAGCCGACTAGCGGCTTACAATGAGCAGTTCTTC.

This clonotype was seen many times. Written as DNA, the CDR3 is TGTGCCAGCAGCCAGGGGGAGTTGGTTTACGAGCAGTTCTTC. As protein: CASSQGELVYEQFF. V usage is TRBV3-1 and J usage is TRBJ2-1; D is perhaps TRBD1 or TRBD2 (5 bases each). Trimming left V 3 bases short and J 10 bases short, with 16 bases between. This CDR3 has 14 amino acids. CDR1 and CDR2 from the germline V gene are LGHDT and YNNKEL (reference sequence).

Ten or more counts support this clonotype. The chain couples TRBV20-1 to TRBJ2-5; D is possibly TRBD2 (6 bases). Trimming removed 6 bases at V and 1 base at J, with 12 bases between. Germline loops: CDR1 DFQATT, CDR2 SNEGSKA (reference sequence). The CDR3 is 13 residues long. CDR3 in DNA: TGCAGTGCCCTAATGGGACTCCAAGAGACCCAGTACTTC. Translated: CSALMGLQETQYF.

The chain joins TRBV11-2 to TRBJ2-1; 7 bases align to TRBD2. There are 17 residues in the CDR3. Per germline, CDR1 SGHAT and CDR2 FQNNGV. Unmatched junction bases numbered 12, after V lost 5 bases and J lost 2 bases. The CDR3 loop reads CASSRRSGPSTYNEQFF. The CDR3 DNA is TGTGCCAGCAGCCGACGTAGCGGGCCCTCCACCTACAATGAGCAGTTCTTC.

This clonotype was counted between two and nine times. The rearrangement uses TRBV30 and TRBJ2-1; tentative D call: TRBD2 (6 bases). V was cut by 4 bases and J by 10 bases, with 17 bases left in between. CDR1 GTSNPN and CDR2 SVGIG come from the germline V gene (reference sequence). The CDR3 is 13 residues long. CDR3 DNA: TGTGCCTGGAATCTGGAACTAGCACAGGAGCAGTTCTTC. Protein product: CAWNLELAQEQFF.

This clonotype was seen at least ten times. This sequence joins TRBV11-1 and TRBJ2-7; 9 bases fit TRBD2. This CDR3 has 14 residues. The germline V gene encodes CDR1 SGHAT and CDR2 FQDESV (reference sequence). With 4 bases clipped from V and 5 bases from J, the junction kept 6 bases outside the gene matches. DNA of the CDR3: TGTGCCAGCAGCTCGGGGACTAGCACCAACGAGCAGTACTTC. It is translated as CASSSGTSTNEQYF.

This clonotype appeared many times. V gene TRBV29-1 combines with J gene TRBJ2-7; D possibly corresponds to TRBD1 (6 bases). There are 12 residues in the CDR3. Per germline, CDR1 SQVTM and CDR2 ANQGSEA. Trimming took off 5 bases at V and 6 bases at J, with 14 bases between the two ends. This CDR3 reads CSVTQGTREQYF. The CDR3 DNA reads as TGCAGCGTTACACAGGGAACCCGCGAGCAGTACTTC.

This chain links TRBV6-2 or TRBV6-3 with TRBJ2-7, with D maybe TRBD2 (5 bases). This CDR3 spans 14 amino acids. Germline V gives CDR1 MNHEY, CDR2 SVGEGT. Trimming removed 4 bases from V and 2 bases from J, with 12 bases in between. Here the CDR3 reads CASSSLSGTYEQYF. DNA for the CDR3: TGTGCCAGCAGTTCTCTCAGCGGAACCTACGAGCAGTACTTC.

The table lists this clonotype with many counts. V and J are TRBV20-1 and TRBJ2-1, with 12 bases identical to TRBD1. Germline CDR1 DFQATT, CDR2 SNEGSKA (reference sequence). The CDR3 covers 16 residues. J gave up 4 bases and V 5 bases, and 9 bases lay outside the gene matches. CDR3 sequence reads: CSARLRDRGLYNEQFF. In DNA form, the CDR3 reads TGCAGTGCTCGCCTTAGGGACAGGGGGCTTTACAATGAGCAGTTCTTC.

This clonotype has only a few counts. This chain uses TRBV6-1 with TRBJ2-7; no clear D. Trimming took off 6 bases at V and 7 bases at J, with 10 bases between the two ends. Germline assignment: CDR1 MNHNS and CDR2 SASEGT. The CDR3 runs to 11 residues. DNA of the CDR3: TGTGCCAGCAGCGACATAGGGGAGCAGTACTTC. Amino acids: CASSDIGEQYF.

This clonotype has a handful of counts. The chain uses TRBV29-1 and TRBJ2-3; 9 positions agree with TRBD1. J was trimmed by 4 bases and V by 7 bases; bases with no gene match: 6. Germline loops: CDR1 SQVTM, CDR2 ANQGSEA. The CDR3 loop spans 13 amino acids. CDR3 region: CSAPDRGSDTQYF. CDR3 DNA: TGCAGCGCTCCGGACAGGGGATCAGATACGCAGTATTTT.

The CDR3 reads CASSPVRGGAYSYNEQFF. The DNA for the CDR3 is TGTGCCAGCAGTCCGGTTCGGGGTGGGGCCTACTCCTACAATGAGCAGTTCTTC. The V gene is TRBV2, the J gene TRBJ2-1; the D gene could be TRBD1 or TRBD2 (5 bases each). Per germline, CDR1 SNHLY and CDR2 FYNNEI. V lost 5 bases to trimming and J lost 0 bases, with 20 bases between them. The CDR3 has 18 residues.

This clonotype has a handful of counts. J is TRBJ1-1 and V is TRBV4-3, with D unclear. CDR3 size: 14 residues. The germline V gene encodes CDR1 LGHNA and CDR2 YSLEER. Deletions cut 1 base from V and 0 bases from J, with 6 bases between. The CDR3 region is CASSQGSVNTEAFF. The CDR3 region has the DNA TGCGCCAGCAGCCAAGGTTCGGTGAACACTGAAGCTTTCTTT.

This clonotype was observed a few times. This rearrangement joins TRBV6-1 to TRBJ2-3; 13 bases map to TRBD2. The germline V gene has CDR1 MNHNS and CDR2 SASEGT. Germline trimming cut 7 bases from V and 3 bases from J; bases unmatched to any gene: 4. The CDR3 is 15 residues long. For the CDR3, the DNA is TGTGCCAGCACCAAGACTAGCGGGAGGACAGATACGCAGTATTTT. Protein: CASTKTSGRTDTQYF.

In this sample, this clonotype turned up a few times. The chain links TRBV20-1 to TRBJ1-1, with 7 nucleotides matching TRBD1. V was clipped by 1 base and J by 11 bases; unmatched bases: 10. The CDR3 loop spans 13 amino acids. From germline, CDR1 is DFQATT and CDR2 SNEGSKA (reference sequence). The CDR3 DNA follows: TGCAGTGCTAGAGTTGAGAGACCGGGACAGGCTTTCTTT. Its translation: CSARVERPGQAFF.

This clonotype was found a few times. The rearrangement uses TRBV9 and TRBJ2-2, with D unclear. The CDR3 runs to 15 residues. V was cut by 0 bases and J by 6 bases, with 12 bases left in between. Per the germline V gene, CDR1 is SGDLS and CDR2 is YYNGEE. The CDR3 here is CASSVDPRGPGELFF. The CDR3, as DNA: TGTGCCAGCAGCGTAGACCCCCGAGGTCCCGGGGAGCTGTTTTTT.

Only a few counts were recorded for this clonotype. The rearrangement links TRBV6-2 or TRBV6-3 to TRBJ1-1; 7 nucleotides match TRBD1. The CDR3 covers 15 residues. The V gene end was trimmed by 6 bases and the J gene end by 4 bases; junction bases not matched to a gene: 11. Germline CDR1 and CDR2: MNHEY and SVGEGT. CDR3 DNA sequence: TGTGCCAGCAGCCCGCCCCCGGGACAGCTCACTGAAGCTTTCTTT. The encoded protein is CASSPPPGQLTEAFF.

This clonotype was seen a few times. Here the CDR3 reads CATSRGTSGTDTQYF. The CDR3 coding sequence is TGTGCCACCAGCAGAGGTACTAGCGGCACAGATACGCAGTATTTT. This chain connects TRBV15 to TRBJ2-3; 7 nucleotides line up with TRBD2. V shed 1 base, J shed 1 base, and the junction held 2 bases outside the gene matches. The CDR3 extends over 15 amino acids. Looked up from germline, CDR1 is LNHNV and CDR2 is YYDKDF (reference sequence). Full variable domain (rest looked up from reference TRBV15 and TRBJ2-3): DAMVIQNPRYQVTQFGKPVTLSCSQTLNHNVMYWYQQKSSQAPKLLFHYYDKDFNNEADTPDNFQSRRPNTSFCFLDIRSPGLGDTAMYLCATSRGTSGTDTQYFGPGTRLTVL.

This clonotype was observed many times. This chain connects TRBV25-1 to TRBJ1-5; 7 nucleotides line up with TRBD1. Trimming took 6 bases from V and 5 from J; bases not matched to a gene: 4. CDR1 is MGHDK and CDR2 is SYGVNS in the germline V gene. The CDR3 sequence is 13 residues long. Here the CDR3 reads CASSQGEYQPQHF. In DNA, the CDR3 is TGTGCCAGCAGCCAGGGGGAGTATCAGCCCCAGCATTTT.

In its sample, this clonotype was seen a few times. The chain has TRBV20-1 and TRBJ2-5; 7 bases line up with TRBD2. The J segment lost 4 bases and the V segment lost 6 bases, leaving 11 bases of the junction unmatched. The CDR3 is made up of 14 amino acids. Germline CDR1 and CDR2: DFQATT and SNEGSKA (reference sequence). The CDR3 region is CSASLTSIRETQYF. The CDR3 DNA sequence: TGCAGTGCCTCTCTGACTAGCATTAGAGAGACCCAGTACTTC.

The rearrangement uses TRBV19 and TRBJ1-3; perhaps TRBD1 as D (5 bases). The CDR3 consists of 14 residues. The V gene lost 8 bases and the J gene lost 0 bases, with 11 bases spanning the gap. CDR1 and CDR2 from the germline V gene are LNHDA and SQIVND (reference sequence). The CDR3 region has the DNA TGTGCCAGTGGAGTAGACAGCTCTGGAAACACCATATATTTT. Amino acids: CASGVDSSGNTIYF.